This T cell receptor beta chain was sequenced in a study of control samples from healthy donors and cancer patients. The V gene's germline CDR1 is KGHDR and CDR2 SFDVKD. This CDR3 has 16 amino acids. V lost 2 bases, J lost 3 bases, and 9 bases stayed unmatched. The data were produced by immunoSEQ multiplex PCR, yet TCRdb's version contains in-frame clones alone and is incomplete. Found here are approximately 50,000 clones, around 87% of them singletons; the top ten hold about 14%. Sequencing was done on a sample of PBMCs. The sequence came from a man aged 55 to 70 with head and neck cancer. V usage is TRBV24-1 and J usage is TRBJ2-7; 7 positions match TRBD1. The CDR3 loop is CATSDSRTGGYYEQYF. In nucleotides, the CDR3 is TGTGCCACCAGTGATTCACGGACAGGAGGATACTACGAGCAGTACTTC.